The 22 T cell receptor beta chains below were found in one sample sequenced in a study of T cell repertoires in cytomegalovirus infection (dated by TCRdb to about 2019). Instrument on record: Illumina HiSeq 1500. The public reads were reprocessed in TCRdb via fastp at Q25 and MiXCR, keeping in-frame beta chains. Every CDR3 protein is listed once, alongside the most common genes and DNA of its rows. The sample table records roughly 150,000 distinct CDR3 sequences; under 20% of these occur just once. Roughly 20% of the sample belongs to the ten largest clones. Material: CD8+ T cells from PBMCs. Receptors originate from a human donor in good health (CMV status not recorded). Some clones in this sample may be carry-over from other donors' samples.

The chain couples TRBV7-9 to TRBJ2-1, with 11 positions matching TRBD2. There are 16 residues in the CDR3. J lost 6 bases, V lost 1 base, and 5 bases had no gene match. Per the germline V gene, CDR1 is SEHNR and CDR2 is FQNEAQ (reference sequence). The DNA of the CDR3 is TGTGCCAGCAGCTTAGAGGCTAGCGGGAGGACCAATGAGCAGTTCTTC. Its protein product is CASSLEASGRTNEQFF.

This clonotype was observed a few times. The chain carries TRBV7-9 and TRBJ1-6; 7 nucleotides line up with TRBD1. CDR1 SEHNR and CDR2 FQNEAQ come from the germline V gene (reference sequence). The J segment lost 9 bases and the V segment lost 5 bases, leaving 13 bases of the junction unmatched. The CDR3 contains 16 residues. This CDR3 is CASSTSSTGSTSPLHF. CDR3 in DNA: TGTGCCAGCAGCACCTCGTCGACAGGGTCGACTTCACCCCTCCACTTT.

This clonotype was found a few times. The gene calls are TRBV28 and TRBJ1-5; a weak D match, TRBD1 (5 bases). Germline V gene sequence: CDR1 MDHEN, CDR2 SYDVKM. Trimming shortened V by 3 bases and J by 6 bases, and 15 bases separated the two germline ends. The CDR3 sequence is 15 residues long. The CDR3 DNA reads TGTGCCAGCAGTTTCCTACTCCAGGGTGCTCAGCCCCAGCATTTT. Encoded protein: CASSFLLQGAQPQHF. Variable domain in full (rest from reference TRBV28 and TRBJ1-5): DVKVTQSSRYLVKRTGEKVFLECVQDMDHENMFWYRQDPGLGLRLIYFSYDVKMKEKGDIPEGYSVSREKKERFSLILESASTNQTSMYLCASSFLLQGAQPQHFGDGTRLSIL.

V usage is TRBV5-5 and J usage is TRBJ1-3; tentative D call: TRBD1 (6 bases). In germline, CDR1 is SGHKS, CDR2 YYEKEE (reference sequence). This CDR3 spans 14 amino acids. Trimming pared 5 bases from V and 0 bases from J, leaving 9 bases between. The CDR3, as DNA: TGTGCCAGCAGTACGACAGGCTCTGGAAACACCATATATTTT. It encodes CASSTTGSGNTIYF.

V gene TRBV4-1 combines with J gene TRBJ2-2; D is possibly TRBD2 (7 bases). Trimming shortened V by 6 bases and J by 3 bases, and 23 bases separated the two germline ends. The CDR3 has 18 residues. CDR1 is MGHRA and CDR2 is YSYEKL in the germline V gene. This CDR3 is CASRYLAVGRGDTGELFF. The CDR3 nucleotides read TGCGCCAGCAGATACTTAGCGGTTGGGAGGGGGGACACCGGGGAGCTGTTTTTT.

This CDR3 reads CSAGAVGAGESSPLHF. The CDR3 bases are TGCAGTGCTGGAGCGGTAGGGGCCGGTGAAAGTTCACCCCTCCACTTT. The chain joins TRBV20-1 to TRBJ1-6, with a tentative D call TRBD1 (5 bases). The V end was cut by 5 bases, the J end by 9 bases, with 23 bases between. In germline, CDR1 is DFQATT, CDR2 SNEGSKA (reference sequence). The CDR3 consists of 16 residues.

The chain is built from TRBV20-1 and TRBJ2-7; the D gene is possibly TRBD2 (6 bases). This CDR3 contains 16 residues. Per germline, CDR1 DFQATT and CDR2 SNEGSKA (reference sequence). V was trimmed by 3 bases and J by 2 bases, leaving 20 bases between them. The CDR3 bases are TGCAGTGCTAGCCCCCTTCGCGGGGACGGTCCCTACGAGCAGTACTTC. It translates to CSASPLRGDGPYEQYF.

The rearrangement uses TRBV7-2 and TRBJ2-1; D possibly matches TRBD1 or TRBD2 (5 bases each). Germline-derived CDR1 and CDR2 are SGHTA and FQGNSA. The CDR3 extends over 12 amino acids. Between the trimmed V and J ends, which lost 6 bases and 7 bases, there was a span of 10 bases. CDR3 in DNA: TGTGCCAGCAGGGGACGGGTGAATGAGCAGTTCTTC. Residues: CASRGRVNEQFF.

The rearrangement links TRBV28 to TRBJ1-2; possible D gene TRBD1, 5 bases. The V gene's germline CDR1 is MDHEN and CDR2 SYDVKM. V shed 3 bases and J shed 0 bases, with 17 bases lying between them. The CDR3 loop spans 17 amino acids. Written as DNA, the CDR3 is TGTGCCAGCAGTTTCGGGCCTGGGACCAAAGCTAACTATGGCTACACCTTC. This translates into CASSFGPGTKANYGYTF.

The genes are TRBV29-1 and TRBJ2-7; 7 bases align to TRBD1. With 4 bases clipped from V and 2 bases from J, the junction kept 5 bases outside the gene matches. Per germline, CDR1 SQVTM and CDR2 ANQGSEA. CDR3 size: 13 residues. Here the CDR3 reads CSVVVRGTYEQYF. The CDR3 nucleotides are TGCAGCGTTGTAGTCAGGGGGACCTACGAGCAGTACTTC.

This chain links TRBV7-6 with TRBJ2-3, with 10 bases identical to TRBD2. The CDR3 is made up of 16 amino acids. V lost 5 bases, J lost 3 bases, and 8 bases stayed unmatched. The germline CDR1 and CDR2 sequences are SGHVS and FNYEAQ. CDR3 DNA: TGTGCCAGCAGCCCCCAAGCGGGAGGGCCAACAGATACGCAGTATTTT. The encoded protein is CASSPQAGGPTDTQYF.

In this sample, this clonotype turned up a few times. This chain links TRBV27 with TRBJ2-3; D is unresolved. This CDR3 spans 13 amino acids. The germline V gene encodes CDR1 MNHEY and CDR2 SMNVEV (reference sequence). Trimming cost V 4 bases and J 4 bases, with 9 bases left between them. The CDR3: CASSYLRADTQYF. CDR3 nucleotide sequence: TGTGCCAGCAGTTATCTCCGAGCAGATACGCAGTATTTT.

This clonotype was seen only a few times. The rearrangement uses TRBV7-2 and TRBJ2-1; 8 nucleotides agree with TRBD2. Germline lookup yields CDR1 SGHTA and CDR2 FQGNSA. Trimming at V came to 5 bases and at J to 8 bases, leaving 11 bases not matched to a gene. The CDR3 has 15 residues. The CDR3 DNA sequence: TGTGCCAGCAGCAGCCGGGGGGGGCTGGTTGATGAGCAGTTCTTC. This sequence encodes CASSSRGGLVDEQFF.

The J gene is TRBJ1-2, the V gene TRBV7-4, with D hard to call. CDR1 is SGHVT, CDR2 SQSDAQ, per germline. The CDR3 sequence is 16 residues long. Trimming took 4 bases from V and 6 from J, leaving 21 bases between them. CDR3 coding DNA: TGTGCCAGCAGCTCCCCAGCACTATTATCCCACAATGGCTACACCTTC. Translated, it gives CASSSPALLSHNGYTF.

V gene TRBV7-6 combines with J gene TRBJ2-7; 7 bases map to TRBD1. The CDR3 consists of 14 residues. Germline V gene sequence: CDR1 SGHVS, CDR2 FNYEAQ. The trim removed 2 bases at V and 0 bases at J, leaving 1 base unmatched. The CDR3 reads CASSLRTGSYEQYF. The CDR3 region has the DNA TGTGCCAGCAGCTTACGGACAGGCTCCTACGAGCAGTACTTC.

This clonotype was seen more than once but under ten times. The chain employs TRBV28 and TRBJ1-2; possible D gene TRBD1, 5 bases. Germline CDR1 reads MDHEN; CDR2 reads SYDVKM. The CDR3 is 16 residues long. Trimming took off 5 bases at V and 5 bases at J, with 21 bases between the two ends. CDR3 region: CASSPPGTYSYYGYTF. CDR3 sequence (DNA): TGTGCCAGCAGTCCCCCTGGGACGTACAGCTATTATGGCTACACCTTC.

The V and J genes are TRBV7-2 and TRBJ2-3, with D possibly matching TRBD1 (6 bases). CDR1 is SGHTA, CDR2 FQGNSA, per germline. The CDR3 length is 17 residues. V was clipped by 1 base and J by 2 bases, with 16 bases between them. CDR3 sequence: CASSLVTGHAATDTQYF. CDR3 nucleotide sequence: TGTGCCAGCAGCTTAGTCACAGGGCATGCGGCCACAGATACGCAGTATTTT. The variable domain in full, completed from reference TRBV7-2 and TRBJ2-3, reads GAGVSQSPSNKVTEKGKDVELRCDPISGHTALYWYRQSLGQGLEFLIYFQGNSAPDKSGLPSDRFSAERTGGSVSTLTIQRTQQEDSAVYLCASSLVTGHAATDTQYFGPGTRLTVL.

This clonotype was seen a few times. The chain combines TRBV29-1 with TRBJ2-5; 7 nucleotides agree with TRBD2. There are 12 residues in the CDR3. Losses at the gene ends were 5 bases for V and 5 bases for J; bases not matched to a gene: 5. Germline V gene sequence: CDR1 SQVTM, CDR2 ANQGSEA. CDR3 nucleotides: TGCAGCGTTTCGCGGGGGATGGAGACCCAGTACTTC. It encodes CSVSRGMETQYF.

This clonotype was detected a few times. V usage is TRBV12-3 or TRBV12-4 and J usage is TRBJ1-3, with D tentatively TRBD1 (5 bases). V lost 8 bases to trimming and J lost 0 bases, with 17 bases between them. This CDR3 is 16 amino acids long. The CDR3 DNA is TGTGCCAGCCTTCCCCCCGGGGGACCCTCTGGAAACACCATATATTTT. Its protein product is CASLPPGGPSGNTIYF.

The chain joins TRBV7-9 to TRBJ1-2; maybe TRBD1 (5 bases). This CDR3 comprises 14 residues. The germline gives CDR1 SEHNR, CDR2 FQNEAQ (reference sequence). V lost 2 bases and J 4 bases, leaving 11 bases between the germline ends. The CDR3 sequence is CASSLSSQGYGYTF. CDR3 DNA sequence: TGTGCCAGCAGCTTATCATCCCAGGGCTATGGCTACACCTTC.

This clonotype appeared a few times. The rearrangement links TRBV28 to TRBJ2-7, with TRBD1 as a possible D gene (6 bases). Germline values: CDR1 MDHEN, CDR2 SYDVKM. V dropped 4 bases and J dropped 2 bases, with 12 bases sitting between them. The CDR3 length is 14 residues. Here the CDR3 DNA reads TGTGCCAGCAGTTCTTATACAGGGACCTACGAGCAGTACTTC. It yields the protein CASSSYTGTYEQYF.

Of note for this clonotype: An end of the junction differs from the germline gene, which may be a read error. V usage is TRBV14 and J usage is TRBJ2-1; D call uncertain. CDR3 length equals 14 residues. Germline values: CDR1 SGHDN, CDR2 FVKESK. CDR3 sequence (DNA): TGCGCCAGCAGCCAAGAATCCAGGTACGGTGAGCAGTTCTTC. As protein: CASSQESRYGEQFF. The full variable domain, with the rest looked up from reference TRBV14 and TRBJ2-1, is EAGVTQFPSHSVIEKGQTVTLRCDPISGHDNLYWYRRVMGKEIKFLLHFVKESKQDESGMPNNRFLAERTGGTYSTLKVQPAELEDSGVYFCASSQESRYGEQFFGPGTRLTVL.